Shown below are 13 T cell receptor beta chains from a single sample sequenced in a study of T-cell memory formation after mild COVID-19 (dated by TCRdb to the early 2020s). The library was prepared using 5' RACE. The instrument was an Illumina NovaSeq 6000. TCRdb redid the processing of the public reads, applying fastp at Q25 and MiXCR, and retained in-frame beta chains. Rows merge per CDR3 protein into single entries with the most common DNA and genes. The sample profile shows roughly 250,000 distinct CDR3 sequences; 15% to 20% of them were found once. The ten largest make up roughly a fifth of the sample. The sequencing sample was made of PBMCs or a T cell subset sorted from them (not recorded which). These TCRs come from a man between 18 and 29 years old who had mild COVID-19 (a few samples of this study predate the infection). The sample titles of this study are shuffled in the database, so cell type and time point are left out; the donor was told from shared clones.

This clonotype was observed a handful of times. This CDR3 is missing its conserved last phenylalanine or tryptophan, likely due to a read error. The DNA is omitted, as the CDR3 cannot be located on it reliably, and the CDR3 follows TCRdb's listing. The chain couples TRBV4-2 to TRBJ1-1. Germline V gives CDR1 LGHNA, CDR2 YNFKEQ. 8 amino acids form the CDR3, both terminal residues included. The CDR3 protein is CASSRVQS.

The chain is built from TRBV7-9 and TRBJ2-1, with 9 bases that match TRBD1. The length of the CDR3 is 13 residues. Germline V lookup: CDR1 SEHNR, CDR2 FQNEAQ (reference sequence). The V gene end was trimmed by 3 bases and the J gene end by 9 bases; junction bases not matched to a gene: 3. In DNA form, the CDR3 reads TGTGCCAGCAGCTTCGGACAGGGGAGTGAGCAGTTCTTC. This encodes CASSFGQGSEQFF.

CDR3 nucleotides: TGTGCCAGCAGTTTGGGCAATCGCGGGTTTTTT. Its protein is CASSLGNRGFF. The genes are TRBV27 and TRBJ1-4; the D is unclear. Per the germline V gene, CDR1 is MNHEY and CDR2 is SMNVEV (reference sequence). This CDR3 has 11 amino acids. V was clipped by 3 bases and J by 16 bases, with 12 bases between them.

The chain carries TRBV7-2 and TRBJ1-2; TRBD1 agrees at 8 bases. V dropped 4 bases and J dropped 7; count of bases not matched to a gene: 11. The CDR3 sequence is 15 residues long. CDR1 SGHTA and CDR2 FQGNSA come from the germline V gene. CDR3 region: CASSSSLTGASGYTF. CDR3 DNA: TGTGCCAGCAGCTCATCTTTGACAGGGGCGAGTGGCTACACCTTC.

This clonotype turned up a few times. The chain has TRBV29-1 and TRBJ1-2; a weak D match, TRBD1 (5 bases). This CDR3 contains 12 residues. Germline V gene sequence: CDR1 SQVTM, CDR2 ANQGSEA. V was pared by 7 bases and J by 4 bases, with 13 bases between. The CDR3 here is CSAGTEGYGYTF. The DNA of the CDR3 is TGCAGCGCCGGGACGGAGGGCTATGGCTACACCTTC.

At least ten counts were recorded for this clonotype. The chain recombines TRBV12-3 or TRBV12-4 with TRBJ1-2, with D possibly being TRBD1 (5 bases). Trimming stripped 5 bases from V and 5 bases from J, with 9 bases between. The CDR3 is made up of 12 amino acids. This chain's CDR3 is CASSPQGYGYTF. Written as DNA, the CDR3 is TGTGCCAGCAGTCCCCAGGGATATGGCTACACCTTC.

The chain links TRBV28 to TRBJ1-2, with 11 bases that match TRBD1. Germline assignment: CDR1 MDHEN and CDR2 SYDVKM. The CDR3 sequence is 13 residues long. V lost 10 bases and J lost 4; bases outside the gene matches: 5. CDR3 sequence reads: CATRTGGGYGYTF. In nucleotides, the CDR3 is TGTGCCACCCGGACAGGGGGCGGCTATGGCTACACCTTC.

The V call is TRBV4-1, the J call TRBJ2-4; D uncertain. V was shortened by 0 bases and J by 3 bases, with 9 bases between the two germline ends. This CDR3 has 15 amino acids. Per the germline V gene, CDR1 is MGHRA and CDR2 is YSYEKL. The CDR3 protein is CASSQDVQVKNIQYF. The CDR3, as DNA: TGCGCCAGCAGCCAAGACGTCCAGGTCAAAAACATTCAGTACTTC.

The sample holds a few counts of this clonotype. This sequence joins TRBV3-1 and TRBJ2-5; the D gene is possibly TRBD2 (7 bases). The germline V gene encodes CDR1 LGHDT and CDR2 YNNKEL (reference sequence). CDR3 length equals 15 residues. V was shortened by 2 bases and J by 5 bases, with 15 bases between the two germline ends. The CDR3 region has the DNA TGTGCCAGCAGCCAACTCGCGGGGGCTGGGGAGACCCAGTACTTC. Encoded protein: CASSQLAGAGETQYF.

Here the CDR3 DNA reads TGTGCCTGGGAGGCCCAGAGGACAGTGGATACGCAGTATTTT. Translation: CAWEAQRTVDTQYF. This chain connects TRBV30 to TRBJ2-3; perhaps TRBD1 as D (6 bases). Germline CDR1 is GTSNPN and CDR2 is SVGIG (reference sequence). Trimming removed 5 bases at V and 6 bases at J, with 18 bases between. This CDR3 region has 14 residues.

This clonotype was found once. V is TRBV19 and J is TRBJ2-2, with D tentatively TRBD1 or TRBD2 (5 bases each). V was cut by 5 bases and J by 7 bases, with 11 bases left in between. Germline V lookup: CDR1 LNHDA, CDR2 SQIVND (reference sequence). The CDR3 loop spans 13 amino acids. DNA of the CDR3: TGTGCCAGTAGTCTTGGGACCGTCGGGGAGCTGTTTTTT. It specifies CASSLGTVGELFF.

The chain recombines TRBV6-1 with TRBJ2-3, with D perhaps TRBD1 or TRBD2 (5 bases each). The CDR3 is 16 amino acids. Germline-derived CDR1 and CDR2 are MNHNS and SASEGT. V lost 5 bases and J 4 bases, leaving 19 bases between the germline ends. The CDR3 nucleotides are TGTGCCAGCAGTACCCCGGGACCCCCGGGCGCAGATACGCAGTATTTT. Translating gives CASSTPGPPGADTQYF.

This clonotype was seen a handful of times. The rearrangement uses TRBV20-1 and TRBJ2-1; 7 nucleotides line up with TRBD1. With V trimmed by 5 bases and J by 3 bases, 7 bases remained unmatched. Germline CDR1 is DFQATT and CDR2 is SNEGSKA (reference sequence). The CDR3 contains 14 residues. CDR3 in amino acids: CSAPLRDSYNEQFF. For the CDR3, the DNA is TGCAGTGCTCCCCTCCGGGACAGCTACAATGAGCAGTTCTTC.